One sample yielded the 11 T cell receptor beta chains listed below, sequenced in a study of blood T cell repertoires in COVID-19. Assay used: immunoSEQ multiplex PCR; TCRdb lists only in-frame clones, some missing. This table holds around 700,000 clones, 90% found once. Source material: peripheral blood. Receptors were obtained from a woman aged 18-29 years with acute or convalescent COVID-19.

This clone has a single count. The CDR3 sequence is CASRGGQVNTEAFF. In DNA form, the CDR3 reads TGTGCCAGCAGGGGGGGACAGGTGAACACTGAAGCTTTCTTT. V is TRBV2 and J is TRBJ1-1; 8 nucleotides match TRBD1. Trimming removed 6 bases from V and 0 bases from J; junction bases left unmatched: 3. CDR1 is SNHLY and CDR2 is FYNNEI in the germline V gene. This CDR3 comprises 14 residues.

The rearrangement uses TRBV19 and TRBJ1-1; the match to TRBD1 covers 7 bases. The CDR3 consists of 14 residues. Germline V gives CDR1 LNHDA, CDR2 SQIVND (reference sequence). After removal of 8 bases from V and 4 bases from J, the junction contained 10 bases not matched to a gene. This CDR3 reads CASAKGGWVTEAFF. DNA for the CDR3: TGTGCCAGTGCAAAAGGGGGCTGGGTCACTGAAGCTTTCTTT. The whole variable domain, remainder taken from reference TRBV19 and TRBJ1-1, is DGGITQSPKYLFRKEGQNVTLSCEQNLNHDAMYWYRQDPGQGLRLIYYSQIVNDFQKGDIAEGYSVSREKKESFPLTVTSAQKNPTAFYLCASAKGGWVTEAFFGQGTRLTVV.

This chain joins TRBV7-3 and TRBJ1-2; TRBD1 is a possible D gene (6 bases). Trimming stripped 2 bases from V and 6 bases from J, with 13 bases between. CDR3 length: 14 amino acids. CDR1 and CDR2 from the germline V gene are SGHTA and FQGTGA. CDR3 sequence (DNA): TGTGCCAGCAGCTTAGGGGGCGCCGGGAATGGCTACACCTTC. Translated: CASSLGGAGNGYTF.

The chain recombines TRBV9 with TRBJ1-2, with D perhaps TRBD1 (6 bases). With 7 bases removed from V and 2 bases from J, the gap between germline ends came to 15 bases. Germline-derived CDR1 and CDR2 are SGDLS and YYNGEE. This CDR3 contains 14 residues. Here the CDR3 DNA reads TGTGCCAGCCGGGGGGGCACTGGAAACTATGGCTACACCTTC. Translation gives CASRGGTGNYGYTF.

CDR3 sequence: CASRTRSYGYTF. The DNA for the CDR3 is TGTGCCAGCAGAACGAGAAGCTATGGCTACACCTTC. The chain employs TRBV2 and TRBJ1-2; D gene unclear. Germline values: CDR1 SNHLY, CDR2 FYNNEI. The V gene lost 6 bases and the J gene lost 4 bases, with 9 bases spanning the gap. This CDR3 is built from 12 residues.

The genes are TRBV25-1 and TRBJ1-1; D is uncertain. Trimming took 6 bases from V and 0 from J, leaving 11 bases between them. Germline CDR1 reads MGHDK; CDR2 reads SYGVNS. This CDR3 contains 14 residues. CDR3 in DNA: TGTGCCAGCAGGCCCACAGTGATGAACACTGAAGCTTTCTTT. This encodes CASRPTVMNTEAFF.

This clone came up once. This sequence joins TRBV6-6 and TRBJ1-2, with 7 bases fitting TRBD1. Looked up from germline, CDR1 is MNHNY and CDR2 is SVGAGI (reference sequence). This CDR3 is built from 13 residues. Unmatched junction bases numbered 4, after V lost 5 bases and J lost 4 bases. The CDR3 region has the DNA TGTGCCAGCAGTGAGGGGGCGAGCTATGGCTACACCTTC. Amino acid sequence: CASSEGASYGYTF.

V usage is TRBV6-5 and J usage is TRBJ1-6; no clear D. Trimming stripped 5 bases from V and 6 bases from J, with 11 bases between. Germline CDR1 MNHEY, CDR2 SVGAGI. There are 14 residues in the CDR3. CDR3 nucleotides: TGTGCCAGCAGTCCGGGGTTGCTTAATTCACCCCTCCACTTT. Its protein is CASSPGLLNSPLHF.

Here the CDR3 DNA reads TGTGCCAGCAGTCAACCGGGCACAGATACGCAGTATTTT. Protein sequence: CASSQPGTDTQYF. The J gene is TRBJ2-3, the V gene TRBV6-5; D is uncertain. The length of the CDR3 is 13 residues. CDR1 is MNHEY, CDR2 SVGAGI, per germline. Trimming stripped 5 bases from V and 1 base from J, with 7 bases between.

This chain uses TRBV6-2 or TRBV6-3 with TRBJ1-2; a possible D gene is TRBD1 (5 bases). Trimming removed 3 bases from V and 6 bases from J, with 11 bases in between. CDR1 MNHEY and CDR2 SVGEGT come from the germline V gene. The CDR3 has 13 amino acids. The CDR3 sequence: CASSYRGGDGYTF. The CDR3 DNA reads TGTGCCAGCAGTTATAGGGGAGGGGATGGCTACACCTTC.

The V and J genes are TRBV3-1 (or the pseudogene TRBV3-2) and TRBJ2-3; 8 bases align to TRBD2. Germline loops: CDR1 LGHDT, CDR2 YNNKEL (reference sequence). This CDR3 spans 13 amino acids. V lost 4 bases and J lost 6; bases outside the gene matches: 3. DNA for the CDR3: TGTGCCAGCAGCCTTCCGGGGGGGGATACGCAGTATTTT. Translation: CASSLPGGDTQYF.